A single sample is the source of the 13 T cell receptor beta chains below, sequenced in a study of vaccination and CD4 T cells after COVID-19 (dated by TCRdb to 2022 to 2024). Library method: PCR. The sequencer was an Illumina iSeq 100. DNA from cultured CD4+ T cells was subjected to TCR sequencing with the Oncomine TCR Beta short-read assay at the Johns Hopkins FTIC core. TCRdb took the public reads, trimmed them with fastp at Q25, ran MiXCR for clone calling and kept in-frame beta chains. Rows matching on CDR3 protein sequence are summarized as one entry with the most common DNA and genes. The sample yields about 17,000 distinct CDR3 sequences; almost 40% were counted once. 8% to 9.5% of the sample belongs to the ten largest clones. Taken with the paper, the label for treatment or condition translates to: approximately 9-day PBMC culture with coronavirus spike peptide pools or control peptides (ViraFEST assay).

Antigen specificity for these receptors is unknown. The specimen sequenced was CD4+ T cells from blood, cultured in vitro. The receptors were sampled from a human donor who had recovered from COVID-19.

The chain has TRBV7-9 and TRBJ2-3; 13 positions match TRBD2. Germline loops: CDR1 SEHNR, CDR2 FQNEAQ (reference sequence). The CDR3 runs to 15 residues. Trimming at V came to 5 bases and at J to 6 bases, leaving 5 bases not matched to a gene. The DNA for the CDR3 is TGTGCCAGCAGCCGAGGACTAGCGGGGGCTGATACGCAGTATTTT. The encoded protein is CASSRGLAGADTQYF.

This chain links TRBV5-1 with TRBJ2-5; D is undetermined. This CDR3 comprises 13 residues. V was pared by 0 bases and J by 5 bases, with 8 bases between. Germline V CDR1 and CDR2: SGHRS, YFSETQ. CDR3: CASSLEGRETQYF. Here the CDR3 DNA reads TGCGCCAGCAGCTTGGAAGGGCGGGAGACCCAGTACTTC.

The chain has TRBV10-1 and TRBJ2-1; the match to TRBD2 covers 8 bases. Germline lookup yields CDR1 WNHNN and CDR2 SYGVQD (reference sequence). The trim removed 3 bases at V and 1 base at J, leaving 5 bases unmatched. The CDR3 runs 16 residues. The DNA for the CDR3 is TGCGCCAGCAGTGACCGAGCGGGAGAATCCTACAATGAGCAGTTCTTC. Its protein product is CASSDRAGESYNEQFF.

J is TRBJ2-3 and V is TRBV7-9; maybe TRBD2 (5 bases). V lost 0 bases and J lost 2, with 12 bases in between. This CDR3 is built from 16 residues. Germline V lookup: CDR1 SEHNR, CDR2 FQNEAQ (reference sequence). The CDR3 is CASSLAPDLYTDTQYF. In DNA form, the CDR3 reads TGTGCCAGCAGCTTAGCGCCGGACTTATACACAGATACGCAGTATTTT.

The chain carries TRBV10-2 and TRBJ2-5, with TRBD2 matching over 11 bases. CDR1 and CDR2 from the germline V gene are WSHSY and SAAADI. This CDR3 has 15 residues. Trimming cost V 6 bases and J 1 base; bases outside gene matches: 4. The CDR3 DNA reads as TGCGCCAGCAGCTATAGCGGGAGGGGCCAAGAGACCCAGTACTTC. As protein: CASSYSGRGQETQYF.

The V and J genes are TRBV2 and TRBJ2-7; 7 nucleotides align to TRBD1. The CDR3 consists of 15 residues. The V and J ends lost 6 bases and 0 bases, in that order; junction bases with no gene match: 8. Germline V lookup: CDR1 SNHLY, CDR2 FYNNEI. CDR3 DNA: TGTGCCAGCAGACTACAGGGGTTGGGCTCCTACGAGCAGTACTTC. It is translated as CASRLQGLGSYEQYF.

The chain has TRBV4-1 and TRBJ1-5, with TRBD1 identical over 7 bases. This CDR3 is built from 17 residues. V was pared by 0 bases and J by 4 bases, with 9 bases of the junction left unmatched. Looked up from germline, CDR1 is MGHRA and CDR2 is YSYEKL. This CDR3 is CASSQESGRGYNQPQHF. The CDR3 DNA reads TGCGCCAGCAGCCAAGAATCGGGCAGGGGGTATAATCAGCCCCAGCATTTT.

This clonotype was found a few times. V gene TRBV10-3 combines with J gene TRBJ1-5, with D hard to call. V was trimmed by 1 base and J by 5 bases, leaving 6 bases between them. Per germline, CDR1 ENHRY and CDR2 SYGVKD. The CDR3 is made up of 13 amino acids. The CDR3 region has the DNA TGTGCCATCAGTGAGTTTACGGATCAGCCCCAGCATTTT. Residues: CAISEFTDQPQHF.

About this clonotype itself: With a much larger clone just one base away, this may be a read error. The chain carries TRBV20-1 and TRBJ2-3; D might be TRBD1 (5 bases). The end of the DNA aligns better with TRBJ1-5, so the J call may be wrong. Looked up from germline, CDR1 is DFQATT and CDR2 is SNEGSKA (reference sequence). The CDR3 contains 12 residues. For the CDR3, the DNA is TGCAGTGCTCCGGACAACACAGATACGCAGCATTTT. Amino acid sequence: CSAPDNTDTQHF.

DNA of the CDR3: TGCGCCAGCAGTGAGTCTGGAAGACTAGCGGTCACAGATACGCAGTATTTT. Translation gives CASSESGRLAVTDTQYF. This chain connects TRBV10-1 to TRBJ2-3; TRBD2 agrees at 9 bases. The junction had 6 bases not matched to a gene; V was cut back by 0 bases and J by 2 bases. Germline V gene data show CDR1 as WNHNN and CDR2 as SYGVQD (reference sequence). The CDR3 runs to 17 residues.

This clonotype was detected only a few times. CDR3 residues: CASSLARNFKNTGELFF. The CDR3 DNA reads as TGTGCCAGCAGCTTAGCGCGAAATTTCAAGAACACCGGGGAGCTGTTTTTT. This sequence joins TRBV7-9 and TRBJ2-2; D unresolved. In germline, CDR1 is SEHNR, CDR2 FQNEAQ (reference sequence). V was cut by 0 bases and J by 1 base, with 12 bases left in between. This CDR3 spans 17 amino acids.

The chain recombines TRBV14 with TRBJ2-7; D not certain. The germline gives CDR1 SGHDN, CDR2 FVKESK. The CDR3 has 14 residues. The germline V and J ends were trimmed by 4 bases and 3 bases, with 13 bases remaining between them. The CDR3, as DNA: TGTGCCAGCAGCCGAGGACCGACCGGCTACGAGCAGTACTTC. Amino acids: CASSRGPTGYEQYF. Filled out from reference TRBV14 and TRBJ2-7, the complete variable domain reads EAGVTQFPSHSVIEKGQTVTLRCDPISGHDNLYWYRRVMGKEIKFLLHFVKESKQDESGMPNNRFLAERTGGTYSTLKVQPAELEDSGVYFCASSRGPTGYEQYFGPGTRLTVT.

The V gene is TRBV2, the J gene TRBJ2-7, with 9 bases identical to TRBD2. Germline V gene data show CDR1 as SNHLY and CDR2 as FYNNEI. The CDR3 covers 13 residues. The J segment lost 5 bases and the V segment lost 6 bases, leaving 5 bases of the junction unmatched. Here the CDR3 reads CASRGLALNEQYF. The CDR3 DNA sequence: TGTGCCAGCAGGGGACTAGCTCTGAACGAGCAGTACTTC.